These 28 T cell receptor beta chains were sequenced from one sample in a study of regulatory and conventional T cells in RAG deficiency. Genomic DNA came from blood conventional CD4+ T cells gated CD25-low CD127-high. This table comes from immunoSEQ multiplex PCR, and its TCRdb copy is limited to in-frame clones, with some not included. Among tens of thousands of clones listed, 95% to 97% were seen once. The sample was also reused in another study, on regulatory T cells. That report notes: The primer mix had 52 TRBV and 13 TRBJ primers.

Sequencing input: CD25- CD4+ T cells sorted from blood. The receptor source for this set is a human donor in good health.

This sequence joins TRBV30 and TRBJ2-7; 7 bases are shared with TRBD1. This CDR3 is 13 amino acids long. CDR1 and CDR2 from the germline V gene are GTSNPN and SVGIG (reference sequence). V lost 1 base to trimming and J lost 3 bases; unmatched junction nucleotides: 3. CDR3 coding DNA: TGTGCCTGGAGTGGGGACAGTCGCTACGAGCAGTACTTC. Translating gives CAWSGDSRYEQYF. Using reference TRBV30 and TRBJ2-7 for the parts outside the CDR3, the full variable domain is SQTIHQWPATLVQPVGSPLSLECTVEGTSNPNLYWYRQAAGRGLQLLFYSVGIGQISSEVPQNLSASRPQDRQFILSSKKLLLSDSGFYLCAWSGDSRYEQYFGPGTRLTVT.

This clone was recorded once. The V call is TRBV28, the J call TRBJ1-6, with 7 positions matching TRBD1. Germline V gene sequence: CDR1 MDHEN, CDR2 SYDVKM. The V gene end was trimmed by 5 bases and the J gene end by 10 bases; junction bases not matched to a gene: 11. The CDR3 is 15 residues long. The DNA of the CDR3 is TGTGCCAGCAGTGCGTCGAGACAGGGTTTCTCACCCCTCCACTTT. Translated: CASSASRQGFSPLHF.

The J gene is TRBJ1-1, the V gene TRBV5-5, with D possibly TRBD1 on 5 matching bases. V was clipped by 5 bases and J by 4 bases, with 18 bases between them. The CDR3 is made up of 15 amino acids. Per germline, CDR1 SGHKS and CDR2 YYEKEE (reference sequence). In DNA form, the CDR3 reads TGTGCCAGCAGTTTTGGGGGGACGGAGAGCACTGAAGCTTTCTTT. The encoded protein is CASSFGGTESTEAFF. Variable domain in full (rest from reference TRBV5-5 and TRBJ1-1): DAGVTQSPTHLIKTRGQQVTLRCSPISGHKSVSWYQQVLGQGPQFIFQYYEKEERGRGNFPDRFSARQFPNYSSELNVNALLLGDSALYLCASSFGGTESTEAFFGQGTRLTVV.

J is TRBJ1-5 and V is TRBV18; 8 bases align to TRBD1. J lost 4 bases, V lost 6 bases, and 8 bases had no gene match. CDR3 size: 15 residues. Germline loops: CDR1 KGHSH, CDR2 LQKENI. CDR3 DNA sequence: TGTGCCAGCTCTCGTGCAGGGGGCGCGAATCAGCCCCAGCATTTT. Translated: CASSRAGGANQPQHF.

The chain employs TRBV18 and TRBJ1-5; 9 bases map to TRBD1. Germline V CDR1 and CDR2: KGHSH, LQKENI. CDR3 length: 17 amino acids. V was pared by 2 bases and J by 3 bases, with 8 bases of the junction left unmatched. CDR3 bases: TGTGCCAGCTCACCAGATGCCGGGACAGGGAACAATCAGCCCCAGCATTTT. This sequence encodes CASSPDAGTGNNQPQHF.

This chain links TRBV6-1 with TRBJ2-7; maybe TRBD1 (5 bases). Per germline, CDR1 MNHNS and CDR2 SASEGT. The CDR3 runs 12 residues. The V gene lost 7 bases and the J gene lost 6 bases, with 13 bases spanning the gap. The CDR3 is CASTQGVSEQYF. The CDR3 nucleotides are TGTGCCAGCACCCAAGGGGTTTCCGAGCAGTACTTC.

The chain has TRBV28 and TRBJ1-5; possibly TRBD1 for D (6 bases). This CDR3 contains 16 residues. Deletions cut 6 bases from V and 1 base from J, with 16 bases between. Germline values: CDR1 MDHEN, CDR2 SYDVKM. CDR3 protein: CASSSAQGLSNQPQHF. DNA of the CDR3: TGTGCCAGCAGCTCGGCGCAGGGGTTAAGCAATCAGCCCCAGCATTTT.

The chain has TRBV4-2 and TRBJ1-3; tentative D call: TRBD1 (6 bases). The CDR3 has 16 residues. Germline V gene sequence: CDR1 LGHNA, CDR2 YNFKEQ. V lost 3 bases and J lost 3, with 15 bases in between. The DNA for the CDR3 is TGTGCCAGCAGCCAGGGGAGGGGGGCCGGTGGAAACACCATATATTTT. Its protein product is CASSQGRGAGGNTIYF.

The chain recombines TRBV30 with TRBJ1-1, with a possible D match to TRBD1 (5 bases). V was cut by 4 bases and J by 4 bases, with 13 bases left in between. The CDR3 contains 13 residues. CDR1 and CDR2 from the germline V gene are GTSNPN and SVGIG (reference sequence). For the CDR3, the DNA is TGTGCCTGGACCCGGGGGGGTTTCACTGAAGCTTTCTTT. It codes for CAWTRGGFTEAFF.

The V and J genes are TRBV6-5 and TRBJ2-5; the D is unclear. CDR1 is MNHEY and CDR2 is SVGAGI in the germline V gene. The CDR3 consists of 13 residues. Deletions cut 5 bases from V and 5 bases from J, with 12 bases between. The CDR3 DNA is TGTGCCAGCAGTGTACCGAGCTTGGAGACCCAGTACTTC. Translation: CASSVPSLETQYF.

This clone was seen once. The V and J genes are TRBV19 and TRBJ2-5; D remains ambiguous. Trimming left V 4 bases short and J 4 bases short, with 4 bases between. CDR1 and CDR2 (germline): LNHDA, SQIVND (reference sequence). The CDR3 extends over 11 amino acids. CDR3 DNA: TGTGCCAGTAGTACCGGAGAGACCCAGTACTTC. Translated: CASSTGETQYF.

V gene TRBV5-5 combines with J gene TRBJ2-1; D is undetermined. The germline CDR1 and CDR2 sequences are SGHKS and YYEKEE (reference sequence). V lost 3 bases and J lost 11, with 18 bases in between. The CDR3 has 14 residues. CDR3 DNA sequence: TGTGCCAGCAGCTCCCCACCGAGGAGTCCCAAGCAGTTCTTC. Translation gives CASSSPPRSPKQFF. The full variable domain, its missing parts supplied by reference TRBV5-5 and TRBJ2-1, is DAGVTQSPTHLIKTRGQQVTLRCSPISGHKSVSWYQQVLGQGPQFIFQYYEKEERGRGNFPDRFSARQFPNYSSELNVNALLLGDSALYLCASSSPPRSPKQFFGPGTRLTVL.

The chain uses TRBV13 and TRBJ2-5, with 7 bases aligning to TRBD1. Losses at the gene ends were 5 bases for V and 5 bases for J; bases not matched to a gene: 8. CDR3 size: 14 residues. Per the germline V gene, CDR1 is PRHDT and CDR2 is FYEKMQ (reference sequence). The CDR3 here is CASSTTTGKETQYF. The CDR3 DNA is TGTGCCAGCAGCACAACGACAGGGAAGGAGACCCAGTACTTC.

The V and J genes are TRBV11-3 and TRBJ2-1, with a weak D call TRBD2 (5 bases). Germline V gene lookup returns CDR1 SGHNT and CDR2 YENEEA. The CDR3 is made up of 15 amino acids. V was clipped by 4 bases and J by 3 bases, with 13 bases between them. The CDR3 loop reads CASSSGPGGYNEQFF. The CDR3 DNA follows: TGTGCCAGCAGCTCGGGCCCCGGAGGCTACAATGAGCAGTTCTTC.

In nucleotides, the CDR3 is TGTGCCAGCAGCCCCGACAGCACACTCTCTGGAAACACCATATATTTT. This codes for CASSPDSTLSGNTIYF. The rearrangement uses TRBV7-3 and TRBJ1-3; possible D gene TRBD1, 5 bases. The CDR3 is made up of 16 amino acids. Per the germline V gene, CDR1 is SGHTA and CDR2 is FQGTGA. V was cut by 5 bases and J by 0 bases, with 14 bases left in between.

V is TRBV5-6 and J is TRBJ1-2; 11 bases agree with TRBD1. Looked up from germline, CDR1 is SGHDT and CDR2 is YYEEEE. The CDR3 loop spans 15 amino acids. V shed 6 bases, J shed 6 bases, and the junction held 10 bases outside the gene matches. The CDR3 DNA reads TGTGCCAGCACCCGCCGGACAGGGGGCGTCCATGGCTACACCTTC. The encoded protein is CASTRRTGGVHGYTF.

The rearrangement joins TRBV6-6 to TRBJ2-2; a possible D gene is TRBD1 (8 bases). V was clipped by 0 bases and J by 6 bases, with 14 bases between them. The CDR3 is 16 amino acids. CDR1 and CDR2 from the germline V gene are MNHNY and SVGAGI (reference sequence). CDR3 in amino acids: CASSYSGTGGAGELFF. In nucleotides, the CDR3 is TGTGCCAGCAGTTACTCGGGCACAGGGGGGGCCGGGGAGCTGTTTTTT.

The chain couples TRBV13 to TRBJ2-1, with 7 bases aligning to TRBD1. CDR1 PRHDT and CDR2 FYEKMQ come from the germline V gene (reference sequence). This CDR3 comprises 15 residues. The V segment lost 3 bases and the J segment 9 bases; nucleotides outside the gene matches: 11. This chain's CDR3 is CASSFRDRSPSEQFF. In nucleotides, the CDR3 is TGTGCCAGCAGCTTCCGGGACAGATCGCCCAGTGAGCAGTTCTTC.

V is TRBV7-9 and J is TRBJ1-2; 8 bases map to TRBD1. The length of the CDR3 is 15 residues. Germline CDR1 SEHNR, CDR2 FQNEAQ (reference sequence). Trimming at V came to 4 bases and at J to 1 base, leaving 5 bases not matched to a gene. The CDR3 spells CASSSRDRYNYGYTF. CDR3 sequence (DNA): TGTGCCAGCAGCTCCCGGGACAGGTATAACTATGGCTACACCTTC.

J is TRBJ2-3 and V is TRBV27; 8 bases are a match to TRBD1. This CDR3 contains 14 residues. Germline CDR1 is MNHEY and CDR2 is SMNVEV (reference sequence). V was clipped by 2 bases and J by 5 bases; unmatched bases: 3. CDR3 bases: TGTGCCAGCAGTTTACAGGGGGCGCAAGATACGCAGTATTTT. Amino acids: CASSLQGAQDTQYF.

V and J are TRBV5-1 and TRBJ2-3, with 10 bases identical to TRBD1. J lost 4 bases, V lost 1 base, and 6 bases had no gene match. Germline loops: CDR1 SGHRS, CDR2 YFSETQ. The CDR3 is 16 residues long. The CDR3 here is CASSLSIGTGADTQYF. The CDR3 coding sequence is TGCGCCAGCAGCTTGAGTATTGGGACAGGGGCAGATACGCAGTATTTT.

J is TRBJ1-2 and V is TRBV9; 7 bases map to TRBD1. Germline CDR1 and CDR2: SGDLS and YYNGEE. The CDR3 is 13 residues long. The V segment lost 2 bases and the J segment 4 bases; nucleotides outside the gene matches: 2. CDR3 nucleotides: TGTGCCAGCAGCGTGACAGGGTCCTATGGCTACACCTTC. Protein sequence: CASSVTGSYGYTF.

The chain uses TRBV5-8 and TRBJ2-1, with D perhaps matching TRBD2 (5 bases). The germline CDR1 and CDR2 sequences are SGHTS and YDEGEE. The CDR3 has 15 amino acids. V was cut by 1 base and J by 6 bases, with 14 bases left in between. The CDR3 DNA follows: TGTGCCAGCAGCTTGCTAACGGGAAAGGGCAATGAGCAGTTCTTC. Its protein product is CASSLLTGKGNEQFF.

The chain carries TRBV30 and TRBJ1-5; no definite D call. The CDR3 has 15 residues. V shed 2 bases and J shed 0 bases, with 11 bases lying between them. The germline V gene encodes CDR1 GTSNPN and CDR2 SVGIG (reference sequence). CDR3 sequence reads: CAWSQGRYSNQPQHF. Here the CDR3 DNA reads TGTGCCTGGAGTCAAGGGAGATATAGCAATCAGCCCCAGCATTTT.

The CDR3 DNA is TGTGCCAGTAAAGTAACAGTGGGTAACACTGAAGCTTTCTTT. Its translation is CASKVTVGNTEAFF. The chain employs TRBV19 and TRBJ1-1; D not resolved. Trimming took 7 bases from V and 2 from J, leaving 14 bases between them. The length of the CDR3 is 14 residues. In germline, CDR1 is LNHDA, CDR2 SQIVND (reference sequence).

The rearrangement links TRBV5-4 to TRBJ1-2; possible D gene TRBD1, 5 bases. This CDR3 spans 13 amino acids. The germline V gene encodes CDR1 SGHNT and CDR2 YYREEE (reference sequence). Trimming stripped 2 bases from V and 2 bases from J, with 7 bases between. The CDR3 loop reads CASSFDSNYGYTF. The DNA of the CDR3 is TGTGCCAGCAGCTTCGACAGCAACTATGGCTACACCTTC. Based on the CDR3 plus reference TRBV5-4 and TRBJ1-2, the full variable domain is ETGVTQSPTHLIKTRGQQVTLRCSSQSGHNTVSWYQQALGQGPQFIFQYYREEENGRGNFPPRFSGLQFPNYSSELNVNALELDDSALYLCASSFDSNYGYTFGSGTRLTVV.

The rearrangement joins TRBV7-6 to TRBJ2-7; 7 bases map to TRBD1. V shed 1 base and J 3 bases; nucleotides not matched to a gene: 6. The length of the CDR3 is 15 residues. CDR1 SGHVS and CDR2 FNYEAQ come from the germline V gene. CDR3 region: CASSLVVQGSYEQYF. CDR3 in DNA: TGTGCCAGCAGCTTAGTCGTACAGGGGAGCTACGAGCAGTACTTC.

The chain couples TRBV9 to TRBJ2-1; a possible D gene is TRBD2 (7 bases). Germline CDR1 reads SGDLS; CDR2 reads YYNGEE. V was cut by 4 bases and J by 10 bases, with 21 bases left in between. This CDR3 contains 15 residues. DNA for the CDR3: TGTGCCAGCAGCCTGTGGGGGGGAGCCCAGGGGGAGCAGTTCTTC. Translating it yields CASSLWGGAQGEQFF.